The next 5 T cell receptor beta chains were all read from a single sample in a study of blood T cell repertoires in COVID-19. TCRdb keeps only in-frame clones here, not all; method: immunoSEQ multiplex PCR. Seen here are 350,000 to 400,000 clones, approximately 90% observed once, and the top ten hold roughly 1.2%. What was sequenced was PBMCs or T cells enriched from blood (not recorded which). These receptors were obtained from a woman under 30 who had recovered from COVID-19.

This chain links TRBV6-2 or TRBV6-3 with TRBJ1-5; 7 bases are a match to TRBD1. V trimming: 6 bases; J trimming: 6 bases; junction bases outside the gene matches: 8. This CDR3 region has 14 residues. Germline CDR1 and CDR2: MNHEY and SVGEGT. CDR3: CASSPTGAGQPQHF. The CDR3 DNA is TGTGCCAGCAGCCCCACAGGGGCTGGTCAGCCCCAGCATTTT.

This clone was detected once. The chain recombines TRBV9 with TRBJ1-5; 10 nucleotides align to TRBD1. The length of the CDR3 is 15 residues. Germline V CDR1 and CDR2: SGDLS, YYNGEE. The V gene end was trimmed by 4 bases and the J gene end by 5 bases; junction bases not matched to a gene: 6. The CDR3 DNA sequence: TGTGCCAGCAGCATATCCGACAGGGGGCATCAGCCCCAGCATTTT. It is translated as CASSISDRGHQPQHF.

This chain links TRBV27 with TRBJ2-7, with 10 bases matching TRBD1. CDR3 length equals 15 residues. Germline CDR1 and CDR2: MNHEY and SMNVEV (reference sequence). After removal of 3 bases from V and 3 bases from J, the junction contained 5 bases not matched to a gene. CDR3 amino acids: CASSFDRGHYYEQYF. The CDR3 DNA sequence: TGTGCCAGCAGTTTCGACAGGGGGCACTACTACGAGCAGTACTTC.

This chain connects TRBV30 to TRBJ1-1; D gene uncertain. Germline V gives CDR1 GTSNPN, CDR2 SVGIG (reference sequence). The CDR3 is made up of 12 amino acids. V lost 2 bases, J lost 4 bases, and 8 bases lay in between. In nucleotides, the CDR3 is TGTGCCTGGAGTCCCATCGGCACTGAAGCTTTCTTT. Encoded protein: CAWSPIGTEAFF.

The chain links TRBV6-5 to TRBJ1-4; D is ambiguous. Trimming removed 5 bases from V and 6 bases from J, with 16 bases in between. The CDR3 runs 15 residues. Germline V gene data show CDR1 as MNHEY and CDR2 as SVGAGI. The CDR3 nucleotides read TGTGCCAGCAGTCCTGGAAGTTTGGGCGATGAAAAACTGTTTTTT. The encoded protein is CASSPGSLGDEKLFF.